This record covers a single T cell receptor beta chain. These data originate in a study of cytomegalovirus exposure and HLA in healthy donors. A multiplex PCR was run with 60 Vbeta primers and 13 Jbeta primers. The table came from immunoSEQ multiplex PCR; TCRdb's copy has only in-frame clones and leaves some out. The sample carries 90,000 to 110,000 clones, 75% to 85% recorded once. Specimen: PBMCs. The sequence came from a man between 18 and 29 years old in good health and CMV-seronegative.

This chain's CDR3 is CASSLAGGAQPQHF. In DNA form, the CDR3 reads TGTGCCAGCAGCTTAGCGGGGGGGGCCCAGCCCCAGCATTTT. V and J are TRBV7-9 and TRBJ1-5, with D possibly TRBD1 on 6 matching bases. Germline V lookup: CDR1 SEHNR, CDR2 FQNEAQ (reference sequence). Trimming left V 0 bases short and J 7 bases short, with 10 bases between. This CDR3 is built from 14 residues.